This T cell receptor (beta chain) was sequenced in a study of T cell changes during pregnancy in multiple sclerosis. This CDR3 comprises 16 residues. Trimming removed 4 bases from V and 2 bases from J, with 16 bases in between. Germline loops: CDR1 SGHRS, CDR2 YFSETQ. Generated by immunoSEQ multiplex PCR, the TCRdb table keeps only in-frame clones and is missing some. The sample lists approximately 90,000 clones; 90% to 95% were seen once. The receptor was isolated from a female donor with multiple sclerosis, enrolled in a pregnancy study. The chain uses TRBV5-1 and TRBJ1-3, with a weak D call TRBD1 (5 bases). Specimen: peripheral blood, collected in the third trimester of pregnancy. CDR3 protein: CASSPSLGTPGNTIYF. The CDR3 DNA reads TGCGCCAGCAGCCCCTCACTCGGGACTCCTGGAAACACCATATATTTT.